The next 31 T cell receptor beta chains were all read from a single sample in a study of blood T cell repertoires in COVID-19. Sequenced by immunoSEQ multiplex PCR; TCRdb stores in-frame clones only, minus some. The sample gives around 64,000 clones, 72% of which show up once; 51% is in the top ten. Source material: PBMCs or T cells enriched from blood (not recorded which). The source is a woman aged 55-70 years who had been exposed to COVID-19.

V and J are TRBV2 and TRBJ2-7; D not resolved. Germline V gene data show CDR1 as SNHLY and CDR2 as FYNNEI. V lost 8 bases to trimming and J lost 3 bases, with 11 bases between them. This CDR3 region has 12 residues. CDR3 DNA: TGTGCCAGCGGGTGGGCGAACTACGAGCAGTACTTC. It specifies CASGWANYEQYF.

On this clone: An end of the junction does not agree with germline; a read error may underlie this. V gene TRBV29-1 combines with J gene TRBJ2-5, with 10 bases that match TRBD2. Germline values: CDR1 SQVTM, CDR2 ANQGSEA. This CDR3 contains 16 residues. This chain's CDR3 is CSVEGPGSGRAETQYF. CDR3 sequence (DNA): TGCAGCGTGGAAGGTCCGGGGAGCGGGAGGGCTGAGACCCAGTACTTC. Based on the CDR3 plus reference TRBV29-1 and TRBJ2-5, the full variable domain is SAVISQKPSRDICQRGTSLTIQCQVDSQVTMMFWYRQQPGQSLTLIATANQGSEATYESGFVIDKFPISRPNLTFSTLTVSNMSPEDSSIYLCSVEGPGSGRAETQYFGPGTRLLVL.

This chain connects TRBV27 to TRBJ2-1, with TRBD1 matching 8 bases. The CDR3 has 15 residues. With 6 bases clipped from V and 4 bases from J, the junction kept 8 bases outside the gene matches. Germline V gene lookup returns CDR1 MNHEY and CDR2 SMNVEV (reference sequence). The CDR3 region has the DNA TGTGCCAGCAGAATAACAGGGGGGCGGTACAATGAGCAGTTCTTC. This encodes CASRITGGRYNEQFF.

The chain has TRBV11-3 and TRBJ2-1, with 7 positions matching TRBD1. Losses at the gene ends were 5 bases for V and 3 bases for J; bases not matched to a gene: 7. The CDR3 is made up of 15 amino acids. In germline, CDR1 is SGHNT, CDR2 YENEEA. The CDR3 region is CASSLRDSNYNEQFF. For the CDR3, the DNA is TGTGCCAGCAGCCTCCGGGACAGCAACTACAATGAGCAGTTCTTC.

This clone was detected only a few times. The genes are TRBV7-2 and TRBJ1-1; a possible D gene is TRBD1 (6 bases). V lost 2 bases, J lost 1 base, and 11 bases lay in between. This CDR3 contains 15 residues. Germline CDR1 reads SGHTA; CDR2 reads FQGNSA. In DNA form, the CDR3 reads TGTGCCAGCAGCTTATCCGGGACAACGAACACTGAAGCTTTCTTT. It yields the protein CASSLSGTTNTEAFF.

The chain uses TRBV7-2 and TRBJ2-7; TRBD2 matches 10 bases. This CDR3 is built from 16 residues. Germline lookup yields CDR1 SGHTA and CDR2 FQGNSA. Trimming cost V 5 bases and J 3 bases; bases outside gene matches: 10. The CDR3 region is CASSLDSSGSGYEQYF. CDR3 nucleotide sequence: TGTGCCAGCAGCCTGGACTCTAGCGGGAGTGGCTACGAGCAGTACTTC.

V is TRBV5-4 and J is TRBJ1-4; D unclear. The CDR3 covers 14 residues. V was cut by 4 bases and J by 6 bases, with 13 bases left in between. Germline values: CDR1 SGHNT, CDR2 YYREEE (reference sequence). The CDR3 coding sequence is TGTGCCAGCAGCGTCCCAGGTTTGGATGAAAAACTGTTTTTT. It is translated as CASSVPGLDEKLFF. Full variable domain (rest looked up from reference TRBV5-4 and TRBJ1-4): ETGVTQSPTHLIKTRGQQVTLRCSSQSGHNTVSWYQQALGQGPQFIFQYYREEENGRGNFPPRFSGLQFPNYSSELNVNALELDDSALYLCASSVPGLDEKLFFGSGTQLSVL.

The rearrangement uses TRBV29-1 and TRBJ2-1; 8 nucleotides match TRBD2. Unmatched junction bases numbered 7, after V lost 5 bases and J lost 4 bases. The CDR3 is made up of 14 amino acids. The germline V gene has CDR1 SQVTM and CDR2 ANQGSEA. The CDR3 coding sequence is TGCAGCGTTATACTAGCGGACCCTTACAATGAGCAGTTCTTC. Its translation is CSVILADPYNEQFF.

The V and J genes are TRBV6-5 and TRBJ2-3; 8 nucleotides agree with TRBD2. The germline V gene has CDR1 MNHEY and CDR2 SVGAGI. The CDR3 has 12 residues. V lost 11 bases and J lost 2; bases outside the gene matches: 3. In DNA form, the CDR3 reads TGTGCCGTAGCGGGGCTCACAGATACGCAGTATTTT. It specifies CAVAGLTDTQYF.

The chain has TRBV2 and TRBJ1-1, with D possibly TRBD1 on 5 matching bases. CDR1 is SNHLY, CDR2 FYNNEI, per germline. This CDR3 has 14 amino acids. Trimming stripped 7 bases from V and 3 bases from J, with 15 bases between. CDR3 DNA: TGTGCCAGCACCCTACAGGTTATATACACTGAAGCTTTCTTT. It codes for CASTLQVIYTEAFF.

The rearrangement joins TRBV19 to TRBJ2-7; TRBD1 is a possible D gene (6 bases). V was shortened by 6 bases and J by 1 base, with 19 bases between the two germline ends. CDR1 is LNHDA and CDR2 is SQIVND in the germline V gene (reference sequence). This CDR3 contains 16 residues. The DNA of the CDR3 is TGTGCCAGTAGCGGGACATCCCTCACGAGGTCCTACGAGCAGTACTTC. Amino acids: CASSGTSLTRSYEQYF.

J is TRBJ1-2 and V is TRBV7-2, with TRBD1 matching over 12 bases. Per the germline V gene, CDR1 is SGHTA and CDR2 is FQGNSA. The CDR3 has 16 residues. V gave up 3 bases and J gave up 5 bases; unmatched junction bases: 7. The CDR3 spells CASSLGQGAGGYGYTF. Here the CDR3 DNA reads TGTGCCAGCAGCTTGGGACAGGGGGCAGGAGGTTATGGCTACACCTTC.

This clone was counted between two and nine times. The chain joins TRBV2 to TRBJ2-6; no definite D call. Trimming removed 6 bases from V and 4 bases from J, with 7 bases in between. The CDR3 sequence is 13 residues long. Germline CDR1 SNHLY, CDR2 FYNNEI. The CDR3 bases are TGTGCCAGCAGCGGAGACGGGGCCAACGTCCTGACTTTC. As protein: CASSGDGANVLTF.

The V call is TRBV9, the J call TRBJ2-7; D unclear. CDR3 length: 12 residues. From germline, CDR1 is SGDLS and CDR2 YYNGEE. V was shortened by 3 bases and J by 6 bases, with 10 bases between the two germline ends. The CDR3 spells CASSDLVSEQYF. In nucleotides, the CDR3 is TGTGCCAGCAGCGACCTAGTATCCGAGCAGTACTTC.

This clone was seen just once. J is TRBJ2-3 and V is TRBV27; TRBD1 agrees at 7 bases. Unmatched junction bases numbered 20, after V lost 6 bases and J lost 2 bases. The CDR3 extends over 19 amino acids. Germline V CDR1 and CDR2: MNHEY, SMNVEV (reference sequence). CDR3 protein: CASRFASFGTAVLTDTQYF. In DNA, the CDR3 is TGTGCCAGCAGATTCGCATCGTTTGGGACAGCCGTCCTCACAGATACGCAGTATTTT.

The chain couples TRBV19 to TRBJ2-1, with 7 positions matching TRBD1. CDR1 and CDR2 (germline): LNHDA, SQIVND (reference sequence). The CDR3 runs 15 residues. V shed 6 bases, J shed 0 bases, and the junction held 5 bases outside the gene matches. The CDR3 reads CASRADRTSYNEQFF. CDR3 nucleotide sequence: TGTGCCAGTAGGGCGGACAGGACCTCCTACAATGAGCAGTTCTTC. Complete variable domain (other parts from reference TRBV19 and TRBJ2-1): DGGITQSPKYLFRKEGQNVTLSCEQNLNHDAMYWYRQDPGQGLRLIYYSQIVNDFQKGDIAEGYSVSREKKESFPLTVTSAQKNPTAFYLCASRADRTSYNEQFFGPGTRLTVL.

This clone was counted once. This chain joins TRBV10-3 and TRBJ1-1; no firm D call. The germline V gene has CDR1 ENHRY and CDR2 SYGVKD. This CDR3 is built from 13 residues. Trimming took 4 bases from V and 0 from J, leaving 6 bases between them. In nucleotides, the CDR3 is TGTGCCATCAGTGGTGGAGTGAACACTGAAGCTTTCTTT. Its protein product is CAISGGVNTEAFF.

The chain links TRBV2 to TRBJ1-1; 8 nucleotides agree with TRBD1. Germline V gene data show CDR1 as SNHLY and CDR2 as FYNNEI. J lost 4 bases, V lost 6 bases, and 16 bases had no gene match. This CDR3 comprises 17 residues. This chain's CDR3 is CASRWAGGSAGGTEAFF. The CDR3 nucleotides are TGTGCCAGCAGATGGGCAGGGGGCTCCGCAGGGGGCACTGAAGCTTTCTTT.

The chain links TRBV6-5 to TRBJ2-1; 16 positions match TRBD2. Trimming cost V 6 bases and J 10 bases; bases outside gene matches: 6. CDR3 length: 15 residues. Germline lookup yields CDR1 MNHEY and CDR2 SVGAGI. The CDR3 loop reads CASRGTSGRAGEQFF. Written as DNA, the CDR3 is TGTGCCAGCAGGGGGACTAGCGGGAGGGCCGGGGAGCAGTTCTTC.

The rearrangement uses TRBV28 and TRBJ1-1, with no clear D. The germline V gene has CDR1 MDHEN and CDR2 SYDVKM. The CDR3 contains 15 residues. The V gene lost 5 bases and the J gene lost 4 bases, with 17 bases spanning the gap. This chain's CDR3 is CASSAPGPPFTEAFF. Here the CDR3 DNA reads TGTGCCAGCAGTGCCCCTGGGCCACCCTTCACTGAAGCTTTCTTT. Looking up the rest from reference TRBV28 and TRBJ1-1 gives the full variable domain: DVKVTQSSRYLVKRTGEKVFLECVQDMDHENMFWYRQDPGLGLRLIYFSYDVKMKEKGDIPEGYSVSREKKERFSLILESASTNQTSMYLCASSAPGPPFTEAFFGQGTRLTVV.

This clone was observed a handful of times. The CDR3 coding sequence is TGTGCCAGCAGCTTAACTAGCGGGGGAGCAGATACGCAGTATTTT. Translating gives CASSLTSGGADTQYF. The rearrangement uses TRBV7-6 and TRBJ2-3; 11 bases map to TRBD2. CDR3 size: 15 residues. CDR1 and CDR2 from the germline V gene are SGHVS and FNYEAQ. V shed 2 bases and J 4 bases; nucleotides not matched to a gene: 2. The full variable domain, completed using reference TRBV7-6 and TRBJ2-3, is GAGVSQSPRYKVTKRGQDVALRCDPISGHVSLYWYRQALGQGPEFLTYFNYEAQQDKSGLPNDRFSAERPEGSISTLTIQRTEQRDSAMYRCASSLTSGGADTQYFGPGTRLTVL.

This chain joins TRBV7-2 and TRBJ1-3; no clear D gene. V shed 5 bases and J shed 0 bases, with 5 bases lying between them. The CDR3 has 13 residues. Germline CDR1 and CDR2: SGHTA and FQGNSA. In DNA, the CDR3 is TGTGCCAGCAGCCTGTACTCTGGAAACACCATATATTTT. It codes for CASSLYSGNTIYF.

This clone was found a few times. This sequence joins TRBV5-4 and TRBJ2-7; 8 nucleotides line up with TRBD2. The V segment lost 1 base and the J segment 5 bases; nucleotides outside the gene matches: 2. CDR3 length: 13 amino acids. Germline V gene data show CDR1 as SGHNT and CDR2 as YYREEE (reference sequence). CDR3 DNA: TGTGCCAGCAGCTTGAGGACTAGCCACGAGCAGTACTTC. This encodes CASSLRTSHEQYF.

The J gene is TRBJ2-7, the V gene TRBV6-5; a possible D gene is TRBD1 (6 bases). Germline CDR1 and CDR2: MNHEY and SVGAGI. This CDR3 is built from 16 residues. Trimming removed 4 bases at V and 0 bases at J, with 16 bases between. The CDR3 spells CASSSHRVLSSYEQYF. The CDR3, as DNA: TGTGCCAGCAGTTCACACAGGGTTTTAAGCTCCTACGAGCAGTACTTC.

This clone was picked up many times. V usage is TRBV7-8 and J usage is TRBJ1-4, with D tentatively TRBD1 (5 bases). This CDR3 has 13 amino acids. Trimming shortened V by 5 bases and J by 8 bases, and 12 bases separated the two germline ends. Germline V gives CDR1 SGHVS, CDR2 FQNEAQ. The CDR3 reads CASSPLKGEKLFF. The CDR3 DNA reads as TGTGCCAGCAGCCCTCTGAAGGGGGAAAAACTGTTTTTT.

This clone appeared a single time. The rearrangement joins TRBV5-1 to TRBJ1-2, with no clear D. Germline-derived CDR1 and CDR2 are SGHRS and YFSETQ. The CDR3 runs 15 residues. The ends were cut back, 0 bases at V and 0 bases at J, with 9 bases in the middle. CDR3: CASSLGGQANYGYTF. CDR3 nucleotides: TGCGCCAGCAGCTTGGGCGGCCAAGCTAACTATGGCTACACCTTC.

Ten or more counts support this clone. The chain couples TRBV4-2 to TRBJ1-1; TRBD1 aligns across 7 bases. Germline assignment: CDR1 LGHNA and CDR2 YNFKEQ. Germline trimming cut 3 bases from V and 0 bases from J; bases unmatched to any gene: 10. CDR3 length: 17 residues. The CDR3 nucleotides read TGTGCCAGCAGCCAGCTTAAGGGGGCATCGATGAACACTGAAGCTTTCTTT. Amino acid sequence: CASSQLKGASMNTEAFF.

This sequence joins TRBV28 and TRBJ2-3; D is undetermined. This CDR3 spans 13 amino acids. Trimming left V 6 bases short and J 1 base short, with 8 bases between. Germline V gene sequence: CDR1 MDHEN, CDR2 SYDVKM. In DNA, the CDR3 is TGTGCCAGCAGGCGGAGCGGCACAGATACGCAGTATTTT. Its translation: CASRRSGTDTQYF.

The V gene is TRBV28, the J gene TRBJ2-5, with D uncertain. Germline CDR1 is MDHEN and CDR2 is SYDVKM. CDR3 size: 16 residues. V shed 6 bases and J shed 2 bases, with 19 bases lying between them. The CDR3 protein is CASRPFSAPQQETQYF. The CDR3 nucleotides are TGTGCCAGCAGACCGTTCAGCGCTCCGCAGCAAGAGACCCAGTACTTC. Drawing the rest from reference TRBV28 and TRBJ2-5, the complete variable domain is DVKVTQSSRYLVKRTGEKVFLECVQDMDHENMFWYRQDPGLGLRLIYFSYDVKMKEKGDIPEGYSVSREKKERFSLILESASTNQTSMYLCASRPFSAPQQETQYFGPGTRLLVL.

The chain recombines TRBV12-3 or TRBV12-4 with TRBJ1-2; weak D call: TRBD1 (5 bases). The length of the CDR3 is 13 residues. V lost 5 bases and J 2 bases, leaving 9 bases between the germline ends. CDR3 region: CASSRDRNYGYTF. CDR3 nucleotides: TGTGCCAGCAGTCGTGACAGAAACTATGGCTACACCTTC.

In DNA, the CDR3 is TGTGCCAGCAGGTCATCTAGCGGGAGCACAGATACGCAGTATTTT. The encoded protein is CASRSSSGSTDTQYF. The V call is TRBV28, the J call TRBJ2-3; 8 bases line up with TRBD2. Looked up from germline, CDR1 is MDHEN and CDR2 is SYDVKM. CDR3 length equals 15 residues. J was trimmed by 0 bases and V by 6 bases; bases with no gene match: 5.